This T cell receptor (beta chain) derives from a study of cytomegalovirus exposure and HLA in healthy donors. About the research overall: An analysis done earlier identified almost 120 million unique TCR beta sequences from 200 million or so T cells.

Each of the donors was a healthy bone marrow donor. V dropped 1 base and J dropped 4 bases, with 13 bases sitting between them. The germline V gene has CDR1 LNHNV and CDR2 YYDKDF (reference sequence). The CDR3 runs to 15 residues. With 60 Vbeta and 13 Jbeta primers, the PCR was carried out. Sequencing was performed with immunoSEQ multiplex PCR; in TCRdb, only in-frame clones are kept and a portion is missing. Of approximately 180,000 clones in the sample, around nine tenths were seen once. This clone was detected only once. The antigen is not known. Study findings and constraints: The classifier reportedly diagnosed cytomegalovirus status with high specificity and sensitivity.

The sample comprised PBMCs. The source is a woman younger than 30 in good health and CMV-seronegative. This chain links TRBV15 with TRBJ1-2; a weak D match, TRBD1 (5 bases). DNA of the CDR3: TGTGCCACCAGCAGAGCCAGGGAGGGGCCCTATGGCTACACCTTC. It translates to CATSRAREGPYGYTF.